These 12 T cell receptor beta chains share one sample of origin, sequenced in a study of shared clonotypes between healthy human individuals. Only in-frame clones appear in the TCRdb table, and some are missing; sequencing was by immunoSEQ multiplex PCR. The repertoire has about 1.1 million clones, roughly 80% of them found once; the top ten carry 0.89%. Sequenced: memory CD4+ T cells from PBMCs. This sample's subset: CD45RA-negative fraction. These receptors were collected from a man younger than 35 in good health. Some clones in this sample may be carry-over from other donors' samples.

This chain links TRBV14 with TRBJ2-2; 8 nucleotides align to TRBD2. Germline V gene sequence: CDR1 SGHDN, CDR2 FVKESK. The CDR3 totals 15 residues. V lost 0 bases and J lost 6; bases outside the gene matches: 3. The CDR3 is CASSQEGLGAGELFF. DNA of the CDR3: TGTGCCAGCAGCCAAGAGGGACTAGGGGCCGGGGAGCTGTTTTTT.

The chain recombines TRBV20-1 with TRBJ1-2; tentative D call: TRBD1 (6 bases). This CDR3 has 11 amino acids. V shed 5 bases and J shed 8 bases, with 12 bases lying between them. Germline V gene data show CDR1 as DFQATT and CDR2 as SNEGSKA (reference sequence). CDR3 DNA: TGCAGTGCTTTGCAGGGGAACGGCTACACCTTC. Translation: CSALQGNGYTF.

This clone turned up a few times. At the DNA level, this CDR3 is encoded by other sequences in the same sample as well. This chain joins TRBV7-6 and TRBJ1-2; D gene ambiguous. V was cut by 1 base and J by 2 bases, with 5 bases left in between. The CDR3 spans 13 residues. In germline, CDR1 is SGHVS, CDR2 FNYEAQ. The CDR3, as DNA: TGTGCCAGCAGCTTAGGCCGGAACTATGGCTACACCTTC. Amino acid sequence: CASSLGRNYGYTF.

This chain joins TRBV28 and TRBJ2-1; tentatively, D is TRBD1 (8 bases). This CDR3 has 15 amino acids. Trimming took off 1 base at V and 12 bases at J, with 19 bases between the two ends. The germline CDR1 and CDR2 sequences are MDHEN and SYDVKM. CDR3 sequence: CASSLYRGGTTVQFF. For the CDR3, the DNA is TGTGCCAGCAGTTTATACAGGGGGGGGACTACGGTGCAGTTCTTC.

This chain joins TRBV7-2 and TRBJ2-6, with TRBD2 as a possible D gene (6 bases). CDR3 length: 16 amino acids. Germline V gene sequence: CDR1 SGHTA, CDR2 FQGNSA. V gave up 0 bases and J gave up 4 bases, with 10 bases separating them. CDR3 nucleotides: TGTGCCAGCAGCTTAGCGCATCTAGCGGGGGCCAACGTCCTGACTTTC. Protein product: CASSLAHLAGANVLTF.

This chain links TRBV15 with TRBJ2-7, with D hard to call. The V and J ends lost 0 bases and 0 bases respectively, with 12 bases between them. The CDR3 is 16 residues long. Per germline, CDR1 LNHNV and CDR2 YYDKDF (reference sequence). CDR3 bases: TGTGCCACCAGCAGAGATCGGCTCCAACCCTCCTACGAGCAGTACTTC. It translates to CATSRDRLQPSYEQYF.

In its sample, this clone was seen a few times. The chain recombines TRBV7-8 with TRBJ2-1; D perhaps matches TRBD2 (6 bases). The V gene's germline CDR1 is SGHVS and CDR2 FQNEAQ. V gave up 0 bases and J gave up 3 bases, with 12 bases separating them. CDR3 length: 16 amino acids. This CDR3 is CASSLAGLASYNEQFF. The CDR3 coding sequence is TGTGCCAGCAGCTTAGCGGGGCTAGCGAGCTACAATGAGCAGTTCTTC.

The V gene is TRBV5-1, the J gene TRBJ2-2, with 12 bases that match TRBD1. The junction had 10 bases not matched to a gene; V was cut back by 6 bases and J by 7 bases. There are 16 residues in the CDR3. Germline CDR1 is SGHRS and CDR2 is YFSETQ. The CDR3 coding sequence is TGCGCCAGCACTCCCGGGACAGGGGGCTGGGGCGGGGAGCTGTTTTTT. This translates into CASTPGTGGWGGELFF. Full variable domain (remainder filled in from reference TRBV5-1 and TRBJ2-2): KAGVTQTPRYLIKTRGQQVTLSCSPISGHRSVSWYQQTPGQGLQFLFEYFSETQRNKGNFPGRFSGRQFSNSRSEMNVSTLELGDSALYLCASTPGTGGWGGELFFGEGSRLTVL.

The chain combines TRBV11-2 with TRBJ1-1, with TRBD1 identical over 12 bases. Germline V gene sequence: CDR1 SGHAT, CDR2 FQNNGV. This CDR3 region has 15 residues. Trimming took 5 bases from V and 7 from J; bases not matched to a gene: 8. The CDR3 sequence is CASSHRDRGPGEAFF. CDR3 DNA: TGTGCCAGCAGCCACCGGGACAGGGGGCCGGGTGAAGCTTTCTTT.

In its sample, this clone was seen a few times. The V call is TRBV15, the J call TRBJ1-1, with 9 positions matching TRBD1. The germline gives CDR1 LNHNV, CDR2 YYDKDF (reference sequence). The CDR3 totals 13 residues. Germline trimming cut 10 bases from V and 3 bases from J; bases unmatched to any gene: 6. This chain's CDR3 is CAIQGTGHTEAFF. CDR3 nucleotides: TGTGCCATACAGGGGACAGGGCACACTGAAGCTTTCTTT.

The gene calls are TRBV5-5 and TRBJ2-2, with 12 bases aligning to TRBD2. Germline V gene sequence: CDR1 SGHKS, CDR2 YYEKEE (reference sequence). V was pared by 4 bases and J by 1 base, with 5 bases of the junction left unmatched. The CDR3 is made up of 17 amino acids. CDR3 amino acids: CASSPGLAGLNTGELFF. The CDR3, as DNA: TGTGCCAGCAGCCCGGGACTAGCGGGTTTGAACACCGGGGAGCTGTTTTTT.

This chain uses TRBV19 with TRBJ2-1; 7 bases are shared with TRBD2. The CDR3 runs to 14 residues. Per the germline V gene, CDR1 is LNHDA and CDR2 is SQIVND (reference sequence). The V and J ends lost 5 bases and 2 bases, in that order; junction bases with no gene match: 3. CDR3 coding DNA: TGTGCCAGTAGTCGCGGGAGAGCCTACAATGAGCAGTTCTTC. The encoded protein is CASSRGRAYNEQFF. Full variable domain (rest looked up from reference TRBV19 and TRBJ2-1): DGGITQSPKYLFRKEGQNVTLSCEQNLNHDAMYWYRQDPGQGLRLIYYSQIVNDFQKGDIAEGYSVSREKKESFPLTVTSAQKNPTAFYLCASSRGRAYNEQFFGPGTRLTVL.